This T cell receptor (beta chain) appears in the sequencing data of a study of response to subunit inactivated influenza vaccine. General study results and limits: Each seasonal flu vaccination may recruit only limited new T cells, authors suggested.

In TCRdb, the RT-PCR reads were re-called with MiXCR into one record per CDR3 protein. The table lists roughly 790,000 distinct CDR3 sequences, around 20% of them singletons, with roughly 10% in the top ten. The CDR3 is 13 amino acids. V dropped 0 bases and J dropped 6; count of bases not matched to a gene: 2. From germline, CDR1 is PRHDT and CDR2 FYEKMQ (reference sequence). About this clonotype: Antigen specificity is unknown.

This receptor was taken from a man in his fifties or sixties who received an inactivated influenza vaccine. The chain carries TRBV13 and TRBJ2-7; 7 bases are shared with TRBD1. Sequencing used PBMCs from blood, obtained about 5 days after vaccination. The CDR3 DNA follows: TGTGCCAGCAGCTTAGGCGACAGGGTCGAGCAGTACTTC. Amino acid sequence: CASSLGDRVEQYF.